Included here is one TCR beta chain sequence, with context. Its antigen is currently unknown. The data stem from a study of T cell responses to AZD1222 COVID-19 vaccine. V lost 3 bases and J 5 bases, leaving 19 bases between the germline ends. Germline lookup yields CDR1 GTSNPN and CDR2 SVGIG (reference sequence). The CDR3 is made up of 15 amino acids. Overall study results and limits: CD4 TCRs associated with vaccination spanned spike, dominating at 160-218 and 743-854. Repertoire sampling was restricted to post-peak T cell response timepoints.

Whether given at about 4 or about 12 weeks, second doses were pooled. Sequenced by immunoSEQ multiplex PCR; TCRdb stores in-frame clones only, minus some. Of around 80,000 clones listed, 87% were seen once; the top ten hold approximately 1.2%. This receptor was identified in an adult who received the AZD1222 COVID-19 vaccine. This chain links TRBV30 with TRBJ2-5; possibly TRBD1 or TRBD2 for D (5 bases each). The sequences come from peripheral blood, collected 28 days after the second AZD1222 dose. The CDR3 sequence: CAWRTNRDLRETQYF. CDR3 sequence (DNA): TGTGCCTGGAGAACAAACCGGGACCTCCGGGAGACCCAGTACTTC.